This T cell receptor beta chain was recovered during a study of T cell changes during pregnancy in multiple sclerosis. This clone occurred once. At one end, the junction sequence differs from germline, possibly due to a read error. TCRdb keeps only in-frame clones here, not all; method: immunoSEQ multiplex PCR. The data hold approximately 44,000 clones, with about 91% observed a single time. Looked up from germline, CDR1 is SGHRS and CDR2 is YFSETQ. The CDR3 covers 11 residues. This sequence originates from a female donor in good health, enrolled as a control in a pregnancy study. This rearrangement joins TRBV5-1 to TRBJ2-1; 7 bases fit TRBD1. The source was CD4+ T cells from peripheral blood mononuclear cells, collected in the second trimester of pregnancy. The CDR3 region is CASSTPGQSVF. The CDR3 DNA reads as TGCGCCAGCAGCACGCCGGGACAGTCGGTCTTC.